The rows below give T cell receptor beta chains drawn from one sample of a study of identical twins. TCRdb reprocessed the 5' RACE reads via MiXCR and lists one record per CDR3 protein. The table records some 900,000 distinct CDR3 sequences, 9% to 15% of them present only once. A further study also used this sample, focusing on yellow fever vaccine responses in identical twins.

Sequencing used PBMCs. These receptors all come from a woman younger than 30 in good health. Both conserved end residues are part of each CDR3. D genes are given only for firm matches. The size entry is marked missing in some rows and otherwise reads once, few, many or a size class.

j_call d_call clone_size v_call cdr3_nt cdr3_aa
TRBJ2-7 NA many TRBV20-1 TGCAGTGCTAGAGATCTATCGAGCGCTACCTACGAGCAGTACTTC CSARDLSSATYEQYF
TRBJ1-1 TRBD1 NA TRBV12-3/TRBV12-4 TGTGCCAGCAGTACCGGACAGGGGGATGAAGCTTTCTTT CASSTGQGDEAFF
TRBJ1-2 NA many TRBV29-1 TGCAGCGTTGGACAGACTTCCTATGGCTACACCTTC CSVGQTSYGYTF
TRBJ2-6 TRBD1 NA TRBV11-1 TGTGCCAGCCAGCCGGGACAGGGACTGGTGGCGTTCTCTGGGGCCAACGTCCTGACTTTC CASQPGQGLVAFSGANVLTF
TRBJ1-2 NA few TRBV3-1 TGTGCCAGCAGCCAAGAATCCCCCGGGGGGGGCTATGGCTACACCTTC CASSQESPGGGYGYTF
TRBJ1-3 TRBD1 NA TRBV7-9 TGTGCCAGCAGCCCAAGGGGGCTGGAAGGAAACACCATATATTTT CASSPRGLEGNTIYF
TRBJ2-2 TRBD2 few TRBV5-1 TGCGCCAGCAGAGGGACTAGCGGAGGGAACGGGGAGCTGTTTTTT CASRGTSGGNGELFF
TRBJ2-3 NA few TRBV4-1 TGCGCCAGCAGCCAGGGTAGCGGTGCAGATACGCAGTATTTT CASSQGSGADTQYF
TRBJ2-5 TRBD1 NA TRBV20-1 TGCAGTGCTAGCGGGACAGCTAAAGAGACCCAGTACTTC CSASGTAKETQYF
TRBJ2-5 TRBD2 NA TRBV9 TGTGCCAGCAGCGTAGCTGGCGGGAGTAGGGAGACCCAGTACTTC CASSVAGGSRETQYF
TRBJ2-1 NA few TRBV7-9 TGTGCCATTACACTAGTCTCCTACAATGAGCAGTTCTTC CAITLVSYNEQFF
TRBJ2-3 TRBD2 NA TRBV10-3 TGTGCCATCAGTGAGATCCTAGCGGGAGACCCCAACACAGATACGCAGTATTTT CAISEILAGDPNTDTQYF
TRBJ2-1 TRBD1 many TRBV6-2/TRBV6-3 TGTGCCAGCAGCCCCACGGGGACAGGGTACAATGAGCAGTTCTTC CASSPTGTGYNEQFF
TRBJ2-7 NA NA TRBV28 TGTGCCAGCAGTTTCCTATTTGACAGCTACGAGCAGTACTTC CASSFLFDSYEQYF
TRBJ2-2 NA NA TRBV2 TGTGCCAGTGGTCAACCGGGACTCTTAACCACCGGGGAGCTGTTTTTT CASGQPGLLTTGELFF
TRBJ1-2 NA few TRBV5-1 TGCGCCAGCAGCTGGGGACGGCCTAACTATGGCTACACCTTC CASSWGRPNYGYTF
TRBJ2-1 TRBD1 many TRBV7-2 TGTGCCAGCAGCTTATCCCGGGACAGGGCACCGGACAAGTTCTTC CASSLSRDRAPDKFF
TRBJ2-6 NA NA TRBV12-3/TRBV12-4 TGTGCCAGCAGTTTGGGAGGTGGGGGAGACTCTGGGGCCAACGTCCTGACTTTC CASSLGGGGDSGANVLTF
TRBJ2-2 NA NA TRBV9 TGTGCCAGCAGCGGGCACCTCACCGGGGAGCTGTTTTTT CASSGHLTGELFF
TRBJ2-1 NA NA TRBV12-3/TRBV12-4 TGTGCCAGCAGTTTTGGGGAGGGGGTATACAATGAGCAGTTCTTC CASSFGEGVYNEQFF
TRBJ2-1 NA NA TRBV12-3/TRBV12-4 TGTGCCAGCAGTTTGGCTAGTTGGCAGTTCTTC CASSLASWQFF
TRBJ1-1 NA NA TRBV5-1 TGCGCCAGCAGCGTGGGACATCCAAACGAGGGAGCTTTCTTT CASSVGHPNEGAFF
TRBJ2-2 NA NA TRBV20-1 TGCAGTGCCGACAGGCAGAACACCGGGGAGCTGTTTTTT CSADRQNTGELFF
TRBJ2-5 TRBD1 few TRBV14 TGTGCCAGCAGCCAAGTGAGGGGGCCTCAAGAGACCCAGTACTTC CASSQVRGPQETQYF
TRBJ2-2 TRBD1 many TRBV7-9 TGTGCCAGCAGCTTCCGACAGGGCGAGGCCGGGGAGCTGTTTTTT CASSFRQGEAGELFF
TRBJ2-7 NA many TRBV11-2 TGTGCCAGCAGCATCCCCCTCCTAGGTAGGGAGCAGTACTTC CASSIPLLGREQYF
TRBJ2-6 NA NA TRBV3-1 TGTGCCAGCAGCGAACACGGCTCTGGGGCCAACGTCCTGACTTTC CASSEHGSGANVLTF
TRBJ2-5 TRBD2 few TRBV5-6 TGTGCCAGCAGCTCTCCTACTAGCGAGAAAGAGACCCAGTACTTC CASSSPTSEKETQYF
TRBJ2-1 NA few TRBV3-1 TGTGCCAGCAGCCAAGATTGGAATGAGCAGTTCTTC CASSQDWNEQFF
TRBJ2-3 NA many TRBV7-2 TGTGCCAGCAGCTTGGGAGTTTACACAGATACGCAGTATTTT CASSLGVYTDTQYF
TRBJ1-5 TRBD1 NA TRBV24-1 TGTGCCACCAGTGATTTTGACAGGGAGCAGCCCCAGCATTTT CATSDFDREQPQHF
TRBJ1-1 NA few TRBV6-1 TGTGCCAGCCCCTCGGGCTTCACGAACACTGAAGCTTTCTTT CASPSGFTNTEAFF
TRBJ1-5 NA few TRBV6-5 TGTGCCAGCAGTTATCGGGGGGGAATTAGCAATCAGCCCCAGCATTTT CASSYRGGISNQPQHF
TRBJ2-1 TRBD2 NA TRBV2 TGTGCCAGCATCGCCACTAGCGGGGCATACAATGAGCAGTTCTTC CASIATSGAYNEQFF
TRBJ2-5 NA NA TRBV5-1 TGCGCCAGCAGCTCGGTAGGACAAGAAGAGACCCAGTACTTC CASSSVGQEETQYF
TRBJ1-1 TRBD1 few TRBV6-4 TGTGCCAGCAGTGAGCAGGGACAGGGGGCCACTGAAGCTTTCTTT CASSEQGQGATEAFF
TRBJ2-1 NA many TRBV5-5 TGTGCCAGCAGCCATCGGGCCCCTAATCTTGGGGCCGATGAGCAGTTCTTC CASSHRAPNLGADEQFF
TRBJ2-5 NA few TRBV24-1 TGTGCCACCAGTGATTTGTCTGGACAGCTAAACCAAGAGACCCAGTACTTC CATSDLSGQLNQETQYF
TRBJ2-7 TRBD2 many TRBV29-1 TGCAGCGTTCAAACCGGGACTAGCATTTACGAGCAGTACTTC CSVQTGTSIYEQYF
TRBJ2-1 NA NA TRBV12-3/TRBV12-4 TGTGCCAGCAGTCTTCGGACCCAATACAATGAGCAGTTCTTC CASSLRTQYNEQFF
TRBJ2-5 NA few TRBV6-1 TGTGCCAGCCGCCTTCAGGGGGGTGTGTGGGAGACCCAGTACTTC CASRLQGGVWETQYF
TRBJ1-1 TRBD1 many TRBV7-2 TGTGCCAGCAGCTACCGGGACAGGGCCACTGAAGCTTTCTTT CASSYRDRATEAFF
TRBJ1-5 TRBD1 many TRBV2 TGTGCCAGCAGGGGGGACAGGGAGGAGAGCAATCAGCCCCAGCATTTT CASRGDREESNQPQHF
TRBJ1-5 TRBD1 NA TRBV2 TGTGCCAGCAGTGGGACAGGGGGTATCAATCAGCCCCAGCATTTT CASSGTGGINQPQHF
TRBJ1-2 NA few TRBV10-3 TGTGCCATCAGTGAGTACGTTGGCGATCTAGAAAATTATGGCTACACCTTC CAISEYVGDLENYGYTF
TRBJ2-4 TRBD1 NA TRBV4-1 TGCGCCAGCAGCCAGGGCGCCGGGACAGGGTTTCTGAACATTCAGTACTTC CASSQGAGTGFLNIQYF
TRBJ2-3 NA NA TRBV2 TGTGCCAGCACTTTGGGTACGCAGTATTTT CASTLGTQYF
TRBJ1-5 TRBD1 few TRBV19 TGTGCCAGTAGTTTCGGGACAGGTAATCAGCCCCAGCATTTT CASSFGTGNQPQHF